Listed below are T cell receptor beta chains from one sample, sequenced in a study of vaccination and CD4 T cells after COVID-19. The antigens these receptors bind are not known. From the PCR reads, TCRdb called clonotypes with MiXCR, one entry per CDR3 protein. The data hold just under 20,000 distinct CDR3 sequences, with roughly 40% observed a single time. The material was CD4+ T cells from blood, cultured in vitro, obtained before SARS-CoV-2 vaccination. The receptors come from a human donor who had recovered from COVID-19. Both conserved end residues are part of each CDR3. Each record gives: CDR3 DNA, CDR3 protein, J gene, V gene, clone size, D gene. A D gene is named only where the DNA matches it firmly. Size is stated for part of the rows, as once, few or many counts, or as a class when the clone is expanded.

TGTGCCAGCAGTGAATCCCTCCCGAACACCGGGGAGCTGTTTTTT,CASSESLPNTGELFF,TRBJ2-2,TRBV25-1,NA,NA
TGTGCCACCAGCAGAAGACAGGGGGTCACTGATACGCAGTATTTT,CATSRRQGVTDTQYF,TRBJ2-3,TRBV15,NA,TRBD1
TGCAGTGCTAAGCAGGGAGGGGGCACCGGGGAGCTGTTTTTT,CSAKQGGGTGELFF,TRBJ2-2,TRBV20-1,medium-sized,NA
TGTGCCACCAGTGATTTAGGCGTAACACTGGGGGAGCTGTTTTTT,CATSDLGVTLGELFF,TRBJ2-2,TRBV24-1,NA,NA
TGTGCCAGTAGTGAGGGACCGGCGGAGACCCAGTACTTC,CASSEGPAETQYF,TRBJ2-5,TRBV19,NA,NA
TGTGCCAGCGATAAGGTCAACACTGAAGCTTTCTTT,CASDKVNTEAFF,TRBJ1-1,TRBV28,NA,NA
TGTGCCAGCAGCCCTGACAAGAAAGGCACAGATACGCAGTATTTT,CASSPDKKGTDTQYF,TRBJ2-3,TRBV5-4,NA,NA
TGTGCCAGCAGCTCCCCTGGGGCCACAGATACGCAGTATTTT,CASSSPGATDTQYF,TRBJ2-3,TRBV7-2,few,NA
TGTGCCAGTAGTATCTCCGGGACAGGGGTCGAGACCCAGTACTTC,CASSISGTGVETQYF,TRBJ2-5,TRBV19,NA,TRBD1
TGTGCCAGCAGCCCCCCGGGGAGAAATAATTCACCCCTCCACTTT,CASSPPGRNNSPLHF,TRBJ1-6,TRBV6-1,NA,NA
TGTGCCAGCAGTCTCTCAGGGGATAGCACAGATACGCAGTATTTT,CASSLSGDSTDTQYF,TRBJ2-3,TRBV25-1,few,NA
TGCAGTGCTAGAAGCGGGAACTCTGGGGCCAACGTCCTGACTTTC,CSARSGNSGANVLTF,TRBJ2-6,TRBV20-1,NA,TRBD2
TGTGCCAGCAGTTACTCTGGCCTCAATCAGCCCCAGCATTTT,CASSYSGLNQPQHF,TRBJ1-5,TRBV6-2/TRBV6-3,few,NA
TGTGCCAGTAGCGGTCGCAGGGGTCGACAGCCCCAGCATTTT,CASSGRRGRQPQHF,TRBJ1-5,TRBV19,NA,NA
TGTGCCAGCAGTGAAAGGATCTTAGGACTACTGGAGGGGGAGCTGTTTTTT,CASSERILGLLEGELFF,TRBJ2-2,TRBV2,NA,NA
TGTGCCAGTAGCACCCTCCCGGGGGGCGAAGGTGGCTACACCTTC,CASSTLPGGEGGYTF,TRBJ1-2,TRBV19,NA,NA
TGTGCCAGCAGCCAGGACGACTTGTACTCCTACAATGAGCAGTTCTTC,CASSQDDLYSYNEQFF,TRBJ2-1,TRBV11-2,NA,NA
TGTGCCAGCAGTTCCCCCGGACTAGCGGGGGGGAATGAGCAGTTCTTC,CASSSPGLAGGNEQFF,TRBJ2-1,TRBV6-5,NA,TRBD2
TGTGCCAGCAGCTTGGAGGCTAGCGGGCTCACAGATACGCAGTATTTT,CASSLEASGLTDTQYF,TRBJ2-3,TRBV5-4,NA,TRBD2
TGCGCCAGCAGCCAAGCTGGGGGGCTCGGAGAGACCCAGTACTTC,CASSQAGGLGETQYF,TRBJ2-5,TRBV4-3,NA,NA
TGTGCCAGCAGTTACGCCAGTAACTATGGCTACACCTTC,CASSYASNYGYTF,TRBJ1-2,TRBV6-5,medium-sized,NA
TGTGCCATCAGTGAGTCGGGTGGGGATAATTCACCCCTCCACTTT,CAISESGGDNSPLHF,TRBJ1-6,TRBV10-3,NA,NA
TGTGCCAGCAGCTTTCCGGGACAGGGAACATCGGCCCAGCATTTT,CASSFPGQGTSAQHF,TRBJ1-5,TRBV5-4,few,TRBD1
TGCAGTGCTATTGGAGAGGGGGCCAACGAGCAGTACTTC,CSAIGEGANEQYF,TRBJ2-7,TRBV20-1,NA,TRBD1
TGTGCCAGCAGGCTAACAGGGGGGGCGGGGGCCCAGTACTTC,CASRLTGGAGAQYF,TRBJ2-5,TRBV28,NA,NA
TGTGCCAGCAGCCCAGCGGGCGGAAACACCATATATTTT,CASSPAGGNTIYF,TRBJ1-3,TRBV11-2,NA,NA
TGCAGCGTTGAGAAACAGCTGAACACTGAAGCTTTCTTT,CSVEKQLNTEAFF,TRBJ1-1,TRBV29-1,NA,NA
TGTGCCAGCTCTAACACAGATACGCAGTATTTT,CASSNTDTQYF,TRBJ2-3,TRBV5-4,NA,NA
TGTGCCAGCAGCTTGGGACAGGGGTCATCCAACTATGGCTACACCTTC,CASSLGQGSSNYGYTF,TRBJ1-2,TRBV7-9,once,TRBD1
TGCAGCGTGCATAACAGGGGGAGCTCTGGAAACACCATATATTTT,CSVHNRGSSGNTIYF,TRBJ1-3,TRBV29-1,NA,TRBD1
TGTGCCAGCAGCTTAGGGGCAGGGGGAAACAATCAGCCCCAGCATTTT,CASSLGAGGNNQPQHF,TRBJ1-5,TRBV11-2,NA,TRBD1
TGTGCCAGCAGTAAACAGGGGAGGAACACTGAAGCTTTCTTT,CASSKQGRNTEAFF,TRBJ1-1,TRBV2,NA,TRBD1
TGTGCCAGCAGTGCTTTGACCGCCGGAGGGACCCAGTACTTC,CASSALTAGGTQYF,TRBJ2-5,TRBV2,NA,NA
TGCGCCAGCTCTCGGCCGGGAGACGACAGCGTCTGGGGGGCTTGTGAGGATACGCAGTATTTT,CASSRPGDDSVWGACEDTQYF,TRBJ2-3,TRBV23-1,NA,NA
TGTGCCAGCAGTTACGGGGGGGGCCCCTACAATGAGCAGTTCTTC,CASSYGGGPYNEQFF,TRBJ2-1,TRBV6-5,NA,NA
TGTGCCAGCAGCTTGGGTCATGCAGTCTCACCCCTCCACTTT,CASSLGHAVSPLHF,TRBJ1-6,TRBV5-6,once,NA
TGTGCCAGCAGTTACCGGCCGGGGGGGGCGCCTCAAGGCTACACCTTC,CASSYRPGGAPQGYTF,TRBJ1-2,TRBV6-2/TRBV6-3,NA,NA
TGTGCCAGTAGTGCCCCCTATACGGGGATGAACACTGAAGCTTTCTTT,CASSAPYTGMNTEAFF,TRBJ1-1,TRBV19,few,NA
TGTGCCAGTAGTGGAGGGTACGAGCAGTACTTC,CASSGGYEQYF,TRBJ2-7,TRBV19,NA,NA
TGTGCCAGCAGCTTACAACAGGGGGCAACAGATACGCAGTATTTT,CASSLQQGATDTQYF,TRBJ2-3,TRBV7-2,NA,TRBD1
TGCAGTGCTACTTCGGGGGCGAAAGCTTTCTTT,CSATSGAKAFF,TRBJ1-1,TRBV20-1,NA,NA